This T cell receptor beta chain was sequenced during a study of blood T cell repertoires in COVID-19. About the study: Spain, Italy and the United States supplied samples that represented acute and convalescent COVID-19. In each case, the material was cDNA or gDNA derived from T cells, B-cell-depleted T cells, or PBMCs.

Original data processing: Quantification of nucleated cells was approximated via reference gene primer amplification. Sequenced by immunoSEQ multiplex PCR; TCRdb stores in-frame clones only, minus some. V and J calls and clone size follow that table, whereas D and trimming were derived from the DNA. The table has around 190,000 clones, 84% seen once. The CDR3 spans 15 residues. After removal of 2 bases from V and 4 bases from J, the junction contained 7 bases not matched to a gene. Germline V gene lookup returns CDR1 SGHTS and CDR2 YDEGEE. This chain connects TRBV5-8 to TRBJ1-2; 8 bases fit TRBD1. Sequencing used peripheral blood. The source is a human donor in a cohort sampled during active COVID-19. CDR3 in DNA: TGTGCCAGCAGCTTCCAGGGGGCGCTCACCTATGGCTACACCTTC. Translation gives CASSFQGALTYGYTF.